The 22 T cell receptor beta chains in this list originate from one sample, sequenced in a study of blood T cells in healthy people across ages. It was with a sample-barcoded 5' primer and a J-beta primer mix that a second PCR of roughly 6 to 12 cycles was run. TCRdb used MiXCR to reprocess the 5' RACE reads, holding one entry per CDR3 protein. Here the sample spans under 2,000,000 distinct CDR3 sequences, 49% being singletons. Sequenced material: blood. The source is a woman aged 40-49 years in good health.

In this sample, this clonotype turned up a few times. Relative to the germline gene, one junction end is altered; a read error may explain this. The chain joins TRBV7-7 to TRBJ2-1; 10 bases are shared with TRBD1. This CDR3 is 14 amino acids long. From germline, CDR1 is SSHAT and CDR2 FNYEAQ (reference sequence). The CDR3 region is CASSPGQGSFEQFF. The CDR3, as DNA: TGTGCTAGCAGCCCGGGACAGGGGTCTTTTGAGCAGTTCTTC.

J is TRBJ2-7 and V is TRBV7-2; D remains unclear. This CDR3 is built from 15 residues. V lost 2 bases, J lost 0 bases, and 11 bases lay in between. Per the germline V gene, CDR1 is SGHTA and CDR2 is FQGNSA. The CDR3 bases are TGTGCCAGCAGCTTACTCCTCAGAGACTCCTACGAGCAGTACTTC. This encodes CASSLLLRDSYEQYF.

V gene TRBV10-2 combines with J gene TRBJ1-6, with 8 bases that match TRBD1. The CDR3 is 15 residues long. Germline assignment: CDR1 WSHSY and CDR2 SAAADI. The ends lost 4 bases at V and 9 bases at J; junction bases unmatched: 8. This CDR3 is CASSAGQAISSPLHF. The CDR3, as DNA: TGCGCCAGCAGTGCGGGACAGGCCATTAGTTCACCCCTCCACTTT.

The chain recombines TRBV6-5 with TRBJ2-2, with TRBD1 as a possible D gene (6 bases). V was cut by 4 bases and J by 3 bases, with 12 bases left in between. Germline V CDR1 and CDR2: MNHEY, SVGAGI. This CDR3 region has 15 residues. The CDR3 sequence: CASSSGHRDTGELFF. The CDR3 DNA sequence: TGTGCCAGCAGTTCGGGACATCGAGACACCGGGGAGCTGTTTTTT.

This clonotype was seen just once. This chain links TRBV3-1 with TRBJ2-3, with 10 bases lining up with TRBD2. Germline assignment: CDR1 LGHDT and CDR2 YNNKEL (reference sequence). The CDR3 sequence is 15 residues long. Trimming took 0 bases from V and 8 from J; bases not matched to a gene: 5. CDR3 in DNA: TGTGCCAGCAGCCAAGATACTAGCGGGGCGGTTACGCAGTATTTT. Protein sequence: CASSQDTSGAVTQYF.

This chain connects TRBV7-9 to TRBJ2-7; D perhaps matches TRBD2 (5 bases). CDR3 length equals 18 residues. Trimming pared 2 bases from V and 7 bases from J, leaving 27 bases between. CDR1 is SEHNR, CDR2 FQNEAQ, per germline (reference sequence). For the CDR3, the DNA is TGTGCCAGCAGCTTAATCCAGTCCGGGGAAGGCGCCTACAATGAGCAGTACTTC. It yields the protein CASSLIQSGEGAYNEQYF. The full variable domain, completed using reference TRBV7-9 and TRBJ2-7, is DTGVSQNPRHKITKRGQNVTFRCDPISEHNRLYWYRQTLGQGPEFLTYFQNEAQLEKSRLLSDRFSAERPKGSFSTLEIQRTEQGDSAMYLCASSLIQSGEGAYNEQYFGPGTRLTVT.

The chain uses TRBV4-3 and TRBJ2-4; D is unresolved. Trimming pared 1 base from V and 0 bases from J, leaving 10 bases between. The germline V gene has CDR1 LGHNA and CDR2 YSLEER. This CDR3 is built from 16 residues. The CDR3 spells CASSQGHTLAKNIQYF. CDR3 in DNA: TGCGCCAGCAGCCAAGGGCATACTCTAGCCAAAAACATTCAGTACTTC.

V gene TRBV9 combines with J gene TRBJ2-4; 8 nucleotides agree with TRBD2. The trim removed 0 bases at V and 8 bases at J, leaving 7 bases unmatched. Germline CDR1 and CDR2: SGDLS and YYNGEE. The CDR3 contains 15 residues. CDR3: CASSVAGGPLDIQYF. The CDR3 DNA reads as TGTGCCAGCAGCGTAGCGGGGGGGCCTCTGGACATTCAGTACTTC.

The rearrangement joins TRBV12-3 or TRBV12-4 to TRBJ1-1; D is ambiguous. V shed 6 bases and J shed 3 bases, with 5 bases lying between them. This CDR3 comprises 11 residues. CDR3 in amino acids: CASRYDTEAFF. The CDR3, as DNA: TGTGCCAGCAGATATGACACTGAAGCTTTCTTT.

This chain links TRBV25-1 with TRBJ1-2, with D possibly being TRBD1 (5 bases). Trimming removed 5 bases from V and 4 bases from J, with 20 bases in between. CDR1 MGHDK and CDR2 SYGVNS come from the germline V gene. CDR3 size: 16 residues. CDR3 sequence: CASSSRDHAMSYGYTF. CDR3 sequence (DNA): TGTGCCAGCAGTAGCAGGGATCATGCTATGAGCTATGGCTACACCTTC.

This clonotype was found once. The chain recombines TRBV28 with TRBJ1-1; D is ambiguous. This CDR3 is 12 amino acids long. Germline values: CDR1 MDHEN, CDR2 SYDVKM. V was cut by 8 bases and J by 4 bases, with 11 bases left in between. The CDR3 DNA reads TGTGCCAGCGGAGGACCGGGCACTGAAGCTTTCTTT. Protein sequence: CASGGPGTEAFF.

V usage is TRBV20-1 and J usage is TRBJ2-1; the D call may be TRBD1 or TRBD2 (6 bases each). The germline CDR1 and CDR2 sequences are DFQATT and SNEGSKA (reference sequence). The CDR3 spans 14 residues. Trimming took off 2 bases at V and 12 bases at J, with 20 bases between the two ends. Written as DNA, the CDR3 is TGCAGTGCTAGACGGGGGCAGGGAAATCGCGCGCAGTTCTTC. It encodes CSARRGQGNRAQFF.

This clonotype was seen once. The gene calls are TRBV20-1 and TRBJ2-3; D is tentatively TRBD1 or TRBD2 (5 bases each). The V gene's germline CDR1 is DFQATT and CDR2 SNEGSKA (reference sequence). This CDR3 spans 15 amino acids. Trimming removed 0 bases at V and 2 bases at J, with 12 bases between. This chain's CDR3 is CSARDLGVNTDTQYF. For the CDR3, the DNA is TGCAGTGCTAGAGATTTGGGGGTAAACACAGATACGCAGTATTTT.

This clonotype occurred a few times. The chain joins TRBV7-2 to TRBJ2-4; D possibly corresponds to TRBD2 (5 bases). Looked up from germline, CDR1 is SGHTA and CDR2 is FQGNSA. CDR3 length: 13 amino acids. V lost 4 bases and J 8 bases, leaving 12 bases between the germline ends. CDR3 residues: CASSSETGDIQYF. Here the CDR3 DNA reads TGTGCCAGCAGCTCGGAAACCGGGGACATTCAGTACTTC. Full variable domain (remainder filled in from reference TRBV7-2 and TRBJ2-4): GAGVSQSPSNKVTEKGKDVELRCDPISGHTALYWYRQSLGQGLEFLIYFQGNSAPDKSGLPSDRFSAERTGGSVSTLTIQRTQQEDSAVYLCASSSETGDIQYFGAGTRLSVL.

This clonotype has a single count. V is TRBV15 and J is TRBJ2-1; maybe TRBD2 (7 bases). Gene TRBJ2-7 matches the end of the DNA better, so the J call may be wrong. Germline CDR1 reads LNHNV; CDR2 reads YYDKDF (reference sequence). The CDR3 has 16 residues. Written as DNA, the CDR3 is TGTGCCACCAGCAGGGACGGGGGGCGGTTAAACAATGAGCAGTACTTC. Translated: CATSRDGGRLNNEQYF.

The gene calls are TRBV5-1 and TRBJ1-2, with TRBD1 matching over 10 bases. Germline CDR1 and CDR2: SGHRS and YFSETQ. The J segment lost 0 bases and the V segment lost 0 bases, leaving 5 bases of the junction unmatched. This CDR3 has 17 residues. The CDR3 region has the DNA TGCGCCAGCAGCTTGGCCGGACAGGGGGACTCTAACTATGGCTACACCTTC. Protein: CASSLAGQGDSNYGYTF.

A few counts support this clonotype. The chain combines TRBV29-1 with TRBJ2-7; 9 bases line up with TRBD1. The V gene's germline CDR1 is SQVTM and CDR2 ANQGSEA. The CDR3 sequence is 13 residues long. The V and J ends lost 3 bases and 9 bases, in that order; junction bases with no gene match: 9. The CDR3 DNA reads TGCAGCGTTGAGGGACAGGGTTTAGTGGGGCAGTACTTC. It encodes CSVEGQGLVGQYF.

This clonotype occurred a few times. The chain has TRBV7-2 and TRBJ2-5; 9 nucleotides align to TRBD2. The V and J ends lost 2 bases and 11 bases, in that order; junction bases with no gene match: 9. Germline V lookup: CDR1 SGHTA, CDR2 FQGNSA. CDR3 length: 14 residues. The chain's CDR3 is CASSLLAGTDGQYF. CDR3 DNA: TGTGCCAGCAGCTTACTAGCGGGGACCGACGGGCAGTACTTC.

The chain couples TRBV25-1 to TRBJ1-4; D is undetermined. V gave up 2 bases and J gave up 8 bases, with 12 bases separating them. CDR3 length equals 14 residues. Germline CDR1 is MGHDK and CDR2 is SYGVNS. CDR3 loop: CASSEDVYREKLFF. The CDR3, as DNA: TGTGCCAGCAGTGAAGACGTTTATCGAGAAAAACTGTTTTTT.

This clonotype was seen just once. V is TRBV11-2 and J is TRBJ2-5; 8 bases match TRBD2. Per germline, CDR1 SGHAT and CDR2 FQNNGV. The CDR3 spans 16 residues. V lost 5 bases and J lost 0; bases outside the gene matches: 8. This chain's CDR3 is CASSLLLAVYQETQYF. The CDR3 DNA sequence: TGTGCCAGCAGCCTATTACTAGCGGTCTACCAAGAGACCCAGTACTTC.

This clonotype was seen only a few times. The genes are TRBV10-3 and TRBJ2-3, with D possibly being TRBD2 (5 bases). With 4 bases removed from V and 2 bases from J, the gap between germline ends came to 10 bases. The CDR3 is 14 residues long. From germline, CDR1 is ENHRY and CDR2 SYGVKD. The CDR3 is CAISVDSSTDTQYF. CDR3 nucleotide sequence: TGTGCCATCAGTGTGGACTCCTCCACAGATACGCAGTATTTT.

The chain couples TRBV27 to TRBJ2-3; D not resolved. V was shortened by 5 bases and J by 8 bases, with 23 bases between the two germline ends. This CDR3 is 16 amino acids long. Germline CDR1 reads MNHEY; CDR2 reads SMNVEV (reference sequence). CDR3 sequence (DNA): TGTGCCAGCAGTCCCCTAGATTCTACGGCACGCGGTACGCAGTATTTT. Its protein product is CASSPLDSTARGTQYF.